This T cell receptor (beta chain) was identified during a study of shared clonotypes between healthy human individuals. Whole-study context: The people who gave samples were a couple of women and a few men aged 18 to 49. Used for every donor were three CD4 naive, three CD4 memory, two CD8 naive and one CD8 memory plate. Overall study findings and caveats: Clonotypes that were shared across a handful of donors made up roughly 5% of naive CD4 clonotypes.

Libraries were prepared by immunoSEQ multiplex PCR; TCRdb keeps only in-frame clonotypes and omits some of them. The table records around 2.5 million clones, 93% of them present only once. V was cut by 3 bases and J by 0 bases, with 6 bases left in between. Looked up from germline, CDR1 is MGHRA and CDR2 is YSYEKL. This CDR3 has 14 residues. Concerning this clone itself: The target antigen is unknown. Other nucleotide sequences from this sample produce the same CDR3.

The chain combines TRBV4-1 with TRBJ1-5, with D unresolved. Sequenced sample: naive CD4+ T cells from PBMCs. This sample's subset: CD45RA+ positively selected. The receptor was derived from a man between 18 and 29 years old in good health. Some clones in this sample may be carry-over from other donors' samples. The CDR3 is CASSQVGSNQPQHF. CDR3 coding DNA: TGCGCCAGCAGCCAGGTCGGTAGCAATCAGCCCCAGCATTTT.